This TCR beta chain was recovered during a study of cytotoxic CD8 clonotypes in ibrutinib-treated CLL (dated by TCRdb to 2020 to 2023). Study-level background: In this cohort, about 15 patients were treatment-naive and about ten were relapsed/refractory, while under 18 had unmutated IGHV. On average, each sample yielded 255,043 productive templates and tens of thousands of productive rearrangements. Response samples were taken after a median of roughly eleven months on treatment, ranging from about 6 to 40 months. Cryopreserved peripheral blood mononuclear cells were collected at three points: before therapy, at response, and at either sustained remission or disease progression. Responses were partial in 24 patients and complete in 2; after median about 63 months follow-up, roughly 14 stayed in remission and approximately 12 progressed. All remission and progressive disease samples were collected while patients were still receiving ibrutinib. Of the approximately 86 participants in the trial, roughly 26 had longitudinal samples available. What the research found in general, with its limitations: Sampling times were not matched between sustained-remission and progressing patients, and lymph node repertoires were not studied. Clonality rose at ibrutinib response, remained stable during sustained remission, and dropped back toward baseline at progression. Public clonotypes were found to be uncommon and were observed to contract or remain stable during treatment; the increase in clonality was shown to reflect expansion of private clonotypes at ibrutinib response. Baseline clonality was found to be higher than that of age-matched healthy donors and was strongly correlated with circulating CD8+ T-cell counts.

About this clone itself: Its antigen has not been determined. No quality values exist for individual bases; no much larger clone is one base distant.

The goal of deep resolution MiSeq sequencing was a depth between 1 in 1 million and 1 in 200,000 T cells, and coverage averaged 10x per clonotype. The immunoSEQ hsTCRB Kit was used to generate TCR beta libraries. Per the original workflow: The data were analyzed with ImmunoSEQ Analyzer and ImmunoSEQ Data Assistant, and V, D and J gene assignments followed IMGT definitions. Clonality was computed as one minus normalized Shannon entropy of productive rearrangement frequencies, ranging from 0 to 1. Public clonotype analysis was restricted to overrepresented clonotypes comprising at least 0.05% of each patient's repertoire. Fewer than 15 repertoires from age-matched healthy donors, obtained from immuneACCESS, served as clonality controls. TCRdb took this table from immuneACCESS and kept in-frame rearrangements with V and J called. Such tables lack part of the clones; where checked against another copy, unresolved V genes explain under half of the gap, and the rest is unexplained. The DNA was the basis for D and trimming; V, J and clone size are from that table. The sample has some 10,000 clones on record, about 81% of them singletons. The leading ten clones occupy under 25% of the sample.

The time point label of this sample denotes: progressive disease on ibrutinib. For TCR beta library preparation, approximately 1.8 micrograms of genomic DNA was extracted from cryopreserved PBMCs. Longitudinal blood samples from CLL patients on ibrutinib monotherapy underwent high-throughput TCR beta sequencing. The patients took part in an open-label, single-center phase 2 trial of ibrutinib monotherapy. Inclusive of the bounding cysteine and phenylalanine, the CDR3 is 15 residues long. Solely the CDR3 DNA is kept, with 45 bases framed from the first base. V loses 0 bases of germline sequence and J loses 3 bases, and the interval between the two ends is 8 bases. As encoded in the germline V gene (reference sequence), CDR1 is SEHNR while CDR2 is FQNEAQ.

This receptor was taken from a human donor with chronic lymphocytic leukemia. Sequenced here: PBMCs, sampled at disease progression, from a patient treated with ibrutinib. This receptor chain uses TRBV7-9 and TRBJ1-4, with the identity of the D gene unclear. The CDR3 reads as follows: CASSLARAANEKLFF. The bases are TGTGCCAGCAGCTTAGCGAGGGCGGCTAATGAAAAACTGTTTTTT.